This T cell receptor (beta chain) was recovered during a study of neoadjuvant nivolumab and ipilimumab in lung cancer. Looking at the study overall: The combination arm added day-1 ipilimumab 1 mg/kg to nivolumab 3 mg/kg on days 1, 15, 29.

This table comes from immunoSEQ multiplex PCR, and its TCRdb copy is limited to in-frame clones, with some not included. The data show about 18,000 clones, 87% seen once. CDR1 and CDR2 from the germline V gene are SGHDN and FVKESK. CDR3 length equals 20 residues. The V gene end was trimmed by 1 base and the J gene end by 1 base; junction bases not matched to a gene: 18. As concerns this clone: As yet, its antigen is unknown.

Study observations and caveats: Compared with tumor-adjacent uninvolved lung, resected tumors showed greater richness and clonality. Higher pretherapy blood TCR richness went with higher resected-tumor richness.

The receptor comes from an adult with non-small cell lung cancer. The material sequenced was peripheral blood, taken before neoadjuvant nivolumab, alone or with ipilimumab. The chain combines TRBV14 with TRBJ1-1, with 7 bases aligning to TRBD1. The CDR3 spells CASSQVRDRALVRTNTEAFF. The CDR3 bases are TGTGCCAGCAGCCAAGTCCGTGACAGGGCGTTGGTGAGGACGAACACTGAAGCTTTCTTT.